This T cell receptor (beta chain) was captured by sequencing in a study of cytomegalovirus exposure and HLA in healthy donors. The study's findings and limits: The authors later found TCR association rates varying by HLA locus, with DRB1 most and HLA-C fewest. Per a prior analysis, the majority of TCR beta V segments were productive roughly 90% or roughly 30% of the time. A later analysis associated 16,951 TCR beta sequences with HLA alleles at a 0.05 false discovery rate. It was assumed in the presence/absence analyses that sequencing depth was roughly uniform across donors.

Turning to this clone: Its antigen is not known.

Vbeta (60) and Jbeta (13) primers were used in the PCR. Using immunoSEQ multiplex PCR, the repertoire was profiled, and TCRdb retains in-frame clones only, with some absent. The repertoire holds roughly 100,000 clones, with 65% as singletons. Trimming pared 0 bases from V and 6 bases from J, leaving 7 bases between. The CDR3 spans 12 residues. Germline-derived CDR1 and CDR2 are SGHRS and YFSETQ. This sequence originates from a boy younger than 18 in good health and CMV-seropositive. The chain combines TRBV5-1 with TRBJ2-7; the D gene is possibly TRBD1 (6 bases). What was sequenced was PBMCs. Here the CDR3 reads CASSLVGAEQYF. The CDR3 DNA follows: TGCGCCAGCAGCTTGGTGGGGGCCGAGCAGTACTTC.